This T cell receptor (beta chain) was identified in a study of T cell repertoires in cytomegalovirus infection. Study-wide findings and caveats: Across the ex vivo response, the dominant clonotypes were HLA-C-restricted CMV-specific TCR beta clonotypes.

On this clonotype itself: What it binds is not known.

TCRdb independently ran MiXCR on the reads; one entry per CDR3 protein. The table has approximately 310,000 distinct CDR3 sequences, around a quarter seen once. The source material was cultured PBMCs, sampled from culture after CMV antigen stimulation. This receptor was obtained from a human donor in good health (CMV status not recorded). Some clones in this sample may be carry-over from other donors' samples.

CDR3 sequence reads: CASLIDSQINTGELFF. The CDR3 nucleotides read TGTGCCAGCCTAATCGACTCTCAAATAAACACCGGGGAGCTGTTTTTT. This chain joins TRBV7-6 and TRBJ2-2; D gene ambiguous. The germline V gene has CDR1 SGHVS and CDR2 FNYEAQ. This CDR3 comprises 16 residues. Trimming took off 8 bases at V and 2 bases at J, with 18 bases between the two ends.